The following is a T cell receptor (beta chain) sequence with its context. Its antigen is unidentified. The data were produced by immunoSEQ multiplex PCR, yet TCRdb's version contains in-frame clones alone and is incomplete. The table includes fewer than 300,000 clones, approximately 87% detected once. This entry belongs to a study of cytomegalovirus exposure and HLA in healthy donors. Study-level background: A subsequent analysis reported that the 95 to 150 validation repertoires were produced on the same platform that had also been used for the roughly 710 first-cohort repertoires. Points from the study as a whole: In the 120 or so validation repertoires, more than 85% of cluster scores exceeded 0, per a later analysis. Researchers catalogued around 150 TCR beta chains as cytomegalovirus-associated.

Between the trimmed V and J ends, which lost 5 bases and 2 bases, there was a span of 30 bases. The germline CDR1 and CDR2 sequences are SGHRS and YFSETQ. The CDR3 contains 20 residues. Donors were drawn from the 120-subject validation cohort, separate from the roughly 670-subject first cohort. The rearrangement links TRBV5-1 to TRBJ2-3; tentatively, D is TRBD2 (6 bases). The TCR comes from a woman aged 18 to 35 in good health and CMV-seronegative. Sequences were obtained from PBMCs. In DNA, the CDR3 is TGCGCCAGCAGTCGTGGGCAGGGAGACGAATTAGCGGACCACACAGATACGCAGTATTTT. Translated, it gives CASSRGQGDELADHTDTQYF.